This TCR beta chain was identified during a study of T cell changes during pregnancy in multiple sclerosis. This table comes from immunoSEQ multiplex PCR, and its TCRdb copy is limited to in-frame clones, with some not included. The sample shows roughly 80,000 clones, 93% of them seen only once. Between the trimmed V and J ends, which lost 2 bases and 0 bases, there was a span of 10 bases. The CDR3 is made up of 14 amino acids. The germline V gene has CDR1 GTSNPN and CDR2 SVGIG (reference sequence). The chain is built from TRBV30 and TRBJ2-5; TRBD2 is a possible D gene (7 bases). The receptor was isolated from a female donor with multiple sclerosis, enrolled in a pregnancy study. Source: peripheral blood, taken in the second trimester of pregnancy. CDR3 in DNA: TGTGCCTGGAGTAGGGGGGGAGACCAAGAGACCCAGTACTTC. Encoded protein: CAWSRGGDQETQYF.